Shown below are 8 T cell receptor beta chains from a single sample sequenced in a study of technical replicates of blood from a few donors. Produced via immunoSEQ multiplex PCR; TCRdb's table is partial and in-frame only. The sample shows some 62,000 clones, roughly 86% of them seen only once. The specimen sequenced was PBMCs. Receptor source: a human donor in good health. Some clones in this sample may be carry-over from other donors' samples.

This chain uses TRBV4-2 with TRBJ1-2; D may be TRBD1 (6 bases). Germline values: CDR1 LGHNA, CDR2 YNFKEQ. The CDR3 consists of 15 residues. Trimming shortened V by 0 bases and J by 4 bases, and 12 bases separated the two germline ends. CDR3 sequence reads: CASSQDVARGYGYTF. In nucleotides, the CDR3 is TGTGCCAGCAGCCAAGATGTCGCCAGGGGCTATGGCTACACCTTC.

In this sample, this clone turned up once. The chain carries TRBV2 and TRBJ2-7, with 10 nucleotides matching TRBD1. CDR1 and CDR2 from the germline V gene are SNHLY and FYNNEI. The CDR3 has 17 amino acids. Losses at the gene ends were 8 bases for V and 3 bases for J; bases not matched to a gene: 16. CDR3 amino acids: CASGRGYSGQGSYEQYF. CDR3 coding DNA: TGTGCCAGCGGACGCGGGTACTCGGGACAGGGGAGCTACGAGCAGTACTTC. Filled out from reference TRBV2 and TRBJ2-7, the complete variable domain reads EPEVTQTPSHQVTQMGQEVILRCVPISNHLYFYWYRQILGQKVEFLVSFYNNEISEKSEIFDDQFSVERPDGSNFTLKIRSTKLEDSAMYFCASGRGYSGQGSYEQYFGPGTRLTVT.

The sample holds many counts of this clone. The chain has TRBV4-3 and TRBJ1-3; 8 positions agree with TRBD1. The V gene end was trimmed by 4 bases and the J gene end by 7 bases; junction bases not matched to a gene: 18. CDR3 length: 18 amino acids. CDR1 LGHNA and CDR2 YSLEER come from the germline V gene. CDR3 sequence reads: CASSLDPIGTGRRNTIYF. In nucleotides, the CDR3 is TGCGCCAGCAGCCTAGATCCCATTGGGACAGGCAGGAGGAACACCATATATTTT.

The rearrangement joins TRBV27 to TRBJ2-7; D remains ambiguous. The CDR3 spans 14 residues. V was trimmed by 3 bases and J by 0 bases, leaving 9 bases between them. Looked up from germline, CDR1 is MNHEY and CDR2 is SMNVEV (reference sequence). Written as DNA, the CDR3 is TGTGCCAGCAGTTTTGGCGGCAGCTCCTACGAGCAGTACTTC. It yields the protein CASSFGGSSYEQYF.

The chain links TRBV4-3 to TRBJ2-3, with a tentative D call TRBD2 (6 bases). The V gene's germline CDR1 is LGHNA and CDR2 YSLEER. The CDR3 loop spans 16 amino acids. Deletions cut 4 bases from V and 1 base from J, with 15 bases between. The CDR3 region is CASSLDWLARTDTQYF. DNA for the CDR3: TGCGCCAGCAGCCTAGATTGGCTAGCGCGCACAGATACGCAGTATTTT.

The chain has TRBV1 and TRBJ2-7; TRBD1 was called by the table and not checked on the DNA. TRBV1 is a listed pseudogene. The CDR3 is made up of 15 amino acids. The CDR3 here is CTSSWSSGASYEQYF. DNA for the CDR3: TGCACCAGCAGCTGGAGTAGTGGGGCGAGTTACGAGCAGTACTTC.

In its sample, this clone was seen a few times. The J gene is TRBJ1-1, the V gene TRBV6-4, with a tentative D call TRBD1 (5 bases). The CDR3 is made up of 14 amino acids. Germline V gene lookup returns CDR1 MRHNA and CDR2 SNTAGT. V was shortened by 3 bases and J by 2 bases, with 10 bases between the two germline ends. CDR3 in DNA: TGTGCCAGCAGTGAGCAGACAGTTAACACTGAAGCTTTCTTT. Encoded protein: CASSEQTVNTEAFF.

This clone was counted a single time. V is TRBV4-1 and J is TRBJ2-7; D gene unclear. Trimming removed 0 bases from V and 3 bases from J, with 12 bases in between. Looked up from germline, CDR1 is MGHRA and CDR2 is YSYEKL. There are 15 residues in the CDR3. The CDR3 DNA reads TGCGCCAGCAGCCAAGAGGTGGCCCTCGTCTACGAGCAGTACTTC. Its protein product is CASSQEVALVYEQYF.